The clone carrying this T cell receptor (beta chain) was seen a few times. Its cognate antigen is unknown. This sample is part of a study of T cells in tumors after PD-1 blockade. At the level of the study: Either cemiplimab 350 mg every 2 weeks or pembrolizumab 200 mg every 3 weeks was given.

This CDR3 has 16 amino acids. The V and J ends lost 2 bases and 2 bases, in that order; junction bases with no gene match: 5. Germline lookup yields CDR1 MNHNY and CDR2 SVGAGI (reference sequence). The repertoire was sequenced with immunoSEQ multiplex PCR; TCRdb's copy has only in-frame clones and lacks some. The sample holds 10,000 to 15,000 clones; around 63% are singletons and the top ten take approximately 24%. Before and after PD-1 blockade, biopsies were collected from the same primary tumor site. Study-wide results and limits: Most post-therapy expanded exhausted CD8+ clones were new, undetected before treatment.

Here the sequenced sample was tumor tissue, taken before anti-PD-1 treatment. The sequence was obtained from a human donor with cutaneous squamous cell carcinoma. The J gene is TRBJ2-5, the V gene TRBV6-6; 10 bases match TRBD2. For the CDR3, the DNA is TGTGCCAGCAGTTACGGTCTAGCGGGGGTTCAAGAGACCCAGTACTTC. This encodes CASSYGLAGVQETQYF.